This T cell receptor (beta chain) stems from a study of T-cell memory formation after mild COVID-19. Looking at the study overall: The TCR clusters were mostly specific to one donor. Study-level results: Researchers report contracting CD4+ clones mostly in CM and EM, with CD8+ clones in EMRA. Second-wave clones peaking on day 37 lacked confirmed SARS-CoV-2 specificity.

This clonotype was recorded a few times. The antigen remains undetermined. TCRdb passed the 5' RACE reads through MiXCR, listing each CDR3 protein once. The table lists about 190,000 distinct CDR3 sequences, more than 25% of them singletons, with roughly 10% in the top ten. Germline CDR1 reads SGHTA; CDR2 reads FQGNSA. This CDR3 spans 15 amino acids. Trimming removed 3 bases at V and 5 bases at J, with 17 bases between. The TCR was taken from an adult woman who had mild COVID-19 (a few samples of this study predate the infection). Cell type and time point are not known. The sample comprised PBMCs or a T cell subset sorted from them (not recorded which). The chain carries TRBV7-2 and TRBJ2-7; D possibly corresponds to TRBD1 (6 bases). Written as DNA, the CDR3 is TGTGCCAGCAGCTTCGGCAGGGGTTCGTTTAACGAGCAGTACTTC. As protein: CASSFGRGSFNEQYF.